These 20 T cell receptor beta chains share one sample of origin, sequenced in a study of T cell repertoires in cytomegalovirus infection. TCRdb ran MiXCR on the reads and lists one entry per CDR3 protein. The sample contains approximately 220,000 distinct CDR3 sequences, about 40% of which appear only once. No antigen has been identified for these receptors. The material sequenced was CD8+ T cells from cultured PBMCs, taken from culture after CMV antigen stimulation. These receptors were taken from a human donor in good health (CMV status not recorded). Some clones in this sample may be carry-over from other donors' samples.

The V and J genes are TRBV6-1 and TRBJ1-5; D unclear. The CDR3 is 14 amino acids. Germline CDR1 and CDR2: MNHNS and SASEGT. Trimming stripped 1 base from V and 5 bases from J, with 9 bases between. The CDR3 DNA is TGTGCCAGCAGTGAAGTGGGCCGGGATCAGCCCCAGCATTTT. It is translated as CASSEVGRDQPQHF.

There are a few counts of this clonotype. Here the CDR3 reads CASTSGGYEQYF. CDR3 DNA sequence: TGTGCCAGCACCTCAGGGGGCTACGAGCAGTACTTC. The V gene is TRBV7-2, the J gene TRBJ2-7; 7 bases align to TRBD1. Germline assignment: CDR1 SGHTA and CDR2 FQGNSA. The CDR3 extends over 12 amino acids. The V gene end was trimmed by 7 bases and the J gene end by 3 bases; junction bases not matched to a gene: 3.

CDR3: CASSLPLGGGNYEQYF. The DNA of the CDR3 is TGTGCCAGCAGCTTACCCCTGGGGGGGGGAAACTACGAGCAGTACTTC. The chain has TRBV7-6 and TRBJ2-7, with 7 bases aligning to TRBD2. J lost 3 bases, V lost 2 bases, and 10 bases had no gene match. There are 16 residues in the CDR3. Germline-derived CDR1 and CDR2 are SGHVS and FNYEAQ.

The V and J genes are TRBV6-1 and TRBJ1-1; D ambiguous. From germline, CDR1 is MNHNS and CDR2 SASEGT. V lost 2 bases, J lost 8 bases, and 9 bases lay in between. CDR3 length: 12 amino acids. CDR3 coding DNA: TGTGCCAGCAGTGAATTTGGCCTCGAAGCTTTCTTT. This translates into CASSEFGLEAFF.

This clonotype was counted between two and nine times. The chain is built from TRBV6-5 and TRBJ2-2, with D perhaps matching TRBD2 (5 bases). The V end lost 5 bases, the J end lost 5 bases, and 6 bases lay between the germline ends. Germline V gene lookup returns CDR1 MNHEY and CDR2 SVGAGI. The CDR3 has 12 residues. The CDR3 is CASSRGTGELFF. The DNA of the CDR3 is TGTGCCAGCAGTCGGGGTACCGGGGAGCTGTTTTTT.

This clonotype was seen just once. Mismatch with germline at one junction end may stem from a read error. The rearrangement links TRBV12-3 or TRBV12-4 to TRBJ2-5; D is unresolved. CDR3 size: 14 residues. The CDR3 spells CASSFGWVAETPYF. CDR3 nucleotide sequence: TGTGCAAGCAGTTTTGGTTGGGTCGCGGAGACCCCGTACTTC.

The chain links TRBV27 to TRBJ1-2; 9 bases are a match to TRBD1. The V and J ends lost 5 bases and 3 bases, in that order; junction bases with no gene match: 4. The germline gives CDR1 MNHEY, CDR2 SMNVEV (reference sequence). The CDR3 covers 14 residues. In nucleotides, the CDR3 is TGTGCCAGCAGTGGACAGGGGAAACACTATGGCTACACCTTC. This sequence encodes CASSGQGKHYGYTF.

The CDR3 DNA reads TGTGCCAGCGGGGGACAGGGGAACACTGAAGCTTTCTTT. Protein sequence: CASGGQGNTEAFF. This chain uses TRBV7-9 with TRBJ1-1, with 9 positions matching TRBD1. The CDR3 is 13 amino acids. J gave up 1 base and V 8 bases, and 2 bases lay outside the gene matches. Germline CDR1 SEHNR, CDR2 FQNEAQ (reference sequence).

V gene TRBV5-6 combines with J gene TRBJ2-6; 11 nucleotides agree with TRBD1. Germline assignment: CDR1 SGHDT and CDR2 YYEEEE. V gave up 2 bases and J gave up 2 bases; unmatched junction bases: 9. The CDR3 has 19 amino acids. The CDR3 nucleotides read TGTGCCAGCAGCTTACCCCCGGGACAGGGGGTCCCTGGGGCCAACGTCCTGACTTTC. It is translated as CASSLPPGQGVPGANVLTF.

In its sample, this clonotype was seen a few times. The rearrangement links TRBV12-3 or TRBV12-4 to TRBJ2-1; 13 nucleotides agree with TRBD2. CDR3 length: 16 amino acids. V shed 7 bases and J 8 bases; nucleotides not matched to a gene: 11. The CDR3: CASNNQKLAGGDEQFF. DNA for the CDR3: TGTGCCAGCAACAACCAGAAACTAGCGGGAGGGGATGAGCAGTTCTTC.

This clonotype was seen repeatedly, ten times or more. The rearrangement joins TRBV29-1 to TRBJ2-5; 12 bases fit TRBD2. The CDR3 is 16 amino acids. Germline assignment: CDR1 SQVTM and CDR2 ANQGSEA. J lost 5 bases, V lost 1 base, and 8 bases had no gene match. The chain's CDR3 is CSVEGLAGEPRETQYF. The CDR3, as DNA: TGCAGCGTTGAAGGACTAGCGGGGGAGCCAAGGGAGACCCAGTACTTC.

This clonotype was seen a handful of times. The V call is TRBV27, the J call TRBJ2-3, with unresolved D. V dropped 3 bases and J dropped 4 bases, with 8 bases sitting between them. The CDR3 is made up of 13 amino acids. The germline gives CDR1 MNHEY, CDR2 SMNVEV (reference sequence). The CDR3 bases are TGTGCCAGCAGTTTTTCCAGCGCAGATACGCAGTATTTT. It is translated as CASSFSSADTQYF.

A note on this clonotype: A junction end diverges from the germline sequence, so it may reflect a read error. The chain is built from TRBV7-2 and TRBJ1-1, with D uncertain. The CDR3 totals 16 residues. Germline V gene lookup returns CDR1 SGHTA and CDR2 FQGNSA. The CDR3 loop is CASSLDSRGSNNEAFF. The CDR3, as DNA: TGTGCCAGCAGCTTAGATTCTAGAGGCTCGAACAATGAAGCGTTCTTT.

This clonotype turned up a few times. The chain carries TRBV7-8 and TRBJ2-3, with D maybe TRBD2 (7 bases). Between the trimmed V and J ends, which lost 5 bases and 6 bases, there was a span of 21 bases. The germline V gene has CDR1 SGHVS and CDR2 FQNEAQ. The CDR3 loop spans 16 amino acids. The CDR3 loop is CASSPSTGAGADTQYF. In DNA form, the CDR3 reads TGTGCCAGCAGCCCGTCAACCGGGGCGGGGGCTGATACGCAGTATTTT.

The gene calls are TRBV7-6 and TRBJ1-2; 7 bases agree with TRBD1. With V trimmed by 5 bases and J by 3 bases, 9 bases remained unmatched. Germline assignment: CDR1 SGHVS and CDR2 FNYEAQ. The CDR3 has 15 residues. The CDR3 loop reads CASSTWEGADYGYTF. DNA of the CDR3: TGTGCCAGCAGCACCTGGGAGGGGGCCGACTATGGCTACACCTTC.

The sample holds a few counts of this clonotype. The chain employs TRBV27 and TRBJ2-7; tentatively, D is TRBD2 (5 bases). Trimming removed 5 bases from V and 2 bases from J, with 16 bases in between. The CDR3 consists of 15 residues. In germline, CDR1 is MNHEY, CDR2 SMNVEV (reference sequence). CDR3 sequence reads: CASSRAGRQAYEQYF. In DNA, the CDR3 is TGTGCCAGCAGTCGCGCGGGTAGGCAGGCCTACGAGCAGTACTTC.

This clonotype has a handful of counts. The CDR3 here is CASSQAFVPGQSYYEQYF. The DNA of the CDR3 is TGCGCCAGCAGCCAAGCATTCGTACCGGGACAGAGTTACTACGAGCAGTACTTC. The J gene is TRBJ2-7, the V gene TRBV4-1; 7 nucleotides line up with TRBD1. CDR1 and CDR2 (germline): MGHRA, YSYEKL. Trimming took 1 base from V and 3 from J; bases not matched to a gene: 15. The CDR3 is 18 residues long.

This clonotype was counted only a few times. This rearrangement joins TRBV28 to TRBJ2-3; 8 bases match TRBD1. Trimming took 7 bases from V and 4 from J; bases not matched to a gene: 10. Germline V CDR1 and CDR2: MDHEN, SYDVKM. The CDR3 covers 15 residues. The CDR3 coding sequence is TGTGCCAGCACCCGGGGACAGGCAGTGGCAGATACGCAGTATTTT. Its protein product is CASTRGQAVADTQYF.

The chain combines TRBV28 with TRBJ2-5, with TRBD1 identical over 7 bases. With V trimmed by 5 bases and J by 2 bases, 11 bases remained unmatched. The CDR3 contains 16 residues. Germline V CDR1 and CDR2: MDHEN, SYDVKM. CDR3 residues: CASSPFRQGIQETQYF. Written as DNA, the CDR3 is TGTGCCAGCAGTCCTTTCCGACAGGGCATACAAGAGACCCAGTACTTC.

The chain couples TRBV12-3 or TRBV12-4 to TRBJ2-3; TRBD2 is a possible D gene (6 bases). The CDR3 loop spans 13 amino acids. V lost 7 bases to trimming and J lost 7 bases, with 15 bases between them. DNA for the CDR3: TGTGCCAGCACTGCGGGATCCCCCCATACGCAGTATTTT. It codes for CASTAGSPHTQYF.